These 10 T cell receptor beta chains were sequenced from one sample in a study of TIL therapy for anti-PD-1-resistant metastatic lung cancer. Sequencing used immunoSEQ v3. Here immunoSEQ multiplex PCR was the method, and the copy in TCRdb shows in-frame clones only, minus some. The repertoire consists of approximately 60,000 clones, with more than 80% occurring once and the leading ten covering under 3%. Documented time point: pre-treatment sample, taken before nivolumab and TIL therapy. Sequencing used blood, obtained at baseline. The source of these receptors is a person aged 25 to 79 with non-small cell lung cancer.

The rearrangement links TRBV6-5 to TRBJ1-1; D is undetermined. The CDR3 totals 15 residues. Germline assignment: CDR1 MNHEY and CDR2 SVGAGI. Trimming stripped 6 bases from V and 0 bases from J, with 14 bases between. This chain's CDR3 is CASRDKGRVNTEAFF. DNA of the CDR3: TGTGCCAGCAGAGACAAAGGACGGGTGAACACTGAAGCTTTCTTT.

The V and J genes are TRBV7-2 and TRBJ2-7; D gene ambiguous. Germline CDR1 is SGHTA and CDR2 is FQGNSA. The V end lost 2 bases, the J end lost 4 bases, and 6 bases lay between the germline ends. There are 12 residues in the CDR3. Written as DNA, the CDR3 is TGTGCCAGCAGCTTATCCTTTTACGAGCAGTACTTC. Its protein product is CASSLSFYEQYF.

Only one count was recorded for this clone. J is TRBJ2-1 and V is TRBV2, with TRBD2 matching 11 bases. The germline gives CDR1 SNHLY, CDR2 FYNNEI. The CDR3 is made up of 16 amino acids. With 5 bases clipped from V and 2 bases from J, the junction kept 5 bases outside the gene matches. The CDR3 bases are TGTGCCAGCAGTATGTTGACTAGCGGGACCTACAATGAGCAGTTCTTC. Its translation: CASSMLTSGTYNEQFF.

The chain links TRBV15 to TRBJ2-5; TRBD2 is a possible D gene (6 bases). The CDR3 runs 16 residues. From germline, CDR1 is LNHNV and CDR2 YYDKDF (reference sequence). V gave up 1 base and J gave up 5 bases, with 17 bases separating them. The CDR3 region is CATSRGYSGHQETQYF. CDR3 DNA sequence: TGTGCCACCAGCAGAGGTTATAGCGGACATCAGGAGACCCAGTACTTC.

V usage is TRBV24-1 and J usage is TRBJ2-7, with TRBD2 matching 8 bases. This CDR3 is built from 12 residues. Germline CDR1 is KGHDR and CDR2 is SFDVKD. With 9 bases clipped from V and 3 bases from J, the junction kept 3 bases outside the gene matches. CDR3 loop: CATPREGYEQYF. CDR3 DNA sequence: TGTGCCACCCCTCGGGAGGGCTACGAGCAGTACTTC.

The genes are TRBV4-3 and TRBJ2-3; 16 bases agree with TRBD2. The V segment lost 3 bases and the J segment 3 bases; nucleotides outside the gene matches: 3. CDR1 is LGHNA and CDR2 is YSLEER in the germline V gene. This CDR3 spans 17 amino acids. CDR3 region: CASSQGTSGRVTDTQYF. As DNA, the CDR3 is TGCGCCAGCAGCCAGGGGACTAGCGGGAGGGTTACAGATACGCAGTATTTT.

This clone was counted only a few times. The chain has TRBV30 and TRBJ1-6, with a tentative D call TRBD1 (6 bases). This CDR3 contains 16 residues. V gave up 4 bases and J gave up 2 bases, with 15 bases separating them. Germline V gene sequence: CDR1 GTSNPN, CDR2 SVGIG (reference sequence). This CDR3 reads CAWMVPGETYNSPLHF. The CDR3 DNA reads as TGTGCCTGGATGGTACCAGGGGAAACCTATAATTCACCCCTCCACTTT.

The chain has TRBV5-5 and TRBJ2-1; D perhaps matches TRBD2 (5 bases). The CDR3 runs 15 residues. Germline-derived CDR1 and CDR2 are SGHKS and YYEKEE (reference sequence). Trimming shortened V by 3 bases and J by 0 bases, and 10 bases separated the two germline ends. The CDR3 region has the DNA TGTGCCAGCAGCTGGACTTCGAGCTCCTACAATGAGCAGTTCTTC. Amino acids: CASSWTSSSYNEQFF.

The V and J genes are TRBV9 and TRBJ1-5; no reliable D call. Trimming shortened V by 4 bases and J by 4 bases, and 12 bases separated the two germline ends. The CDR3 sequence is 14 residues long. Germline lookup yields CDR1 SGDLS and CDR2 YYNGEE. The CDR3 bases are TGTGCCAGCAGCCCGAGAGGGCGAAATCAGCCCCAGCATTTT. Amino acids: CASSPRGRNQPQHF.

The chain is built from TRBV7-9 and TRBJ1-2; D call uncertain. This CDR3 has 14 residues. Germline CDR1 is SEHNR and CDR2 is FQNEAQ (reference sequence). Trimming took off 2 bases at V and 8 bases at J, with 15 bases between the two ends. The CDR3 DNA follows: TGTGCCAGCAGCTTACCCAGTCTTGCCGGGGGCTACACCTTC. It specifies CASSLPSLAGGYTF.